The 29 T cell receptor beta chains below all came from one sample that was sequenced in a study of identical twins. TCRdb redid the calling of the 5' RACE reads with MiXCR, one entry per CDR3 protein. Of just over 450,000 distinct CDR3 sequences in the sample, 11% to 15% were seen once. These data were also reused for a study on yellow fever vaccine responses in identical twins.

Material for sequencing was CD4+ T cells sorted from blood. The source is a woman in her late teens or twenties in good health.

This clonotype appeared a few times. The rearrangement links TRBV18 to TRBJ1-1, with D uncertain. CDR1 and CDR2 from the germline V gene are KGHSH and LQKENI. V lost 6 bases and J 4 bases, leaving 9 bases between the germline ends. This CDR3 spans 12 amino acids. In DNA, the CDR3 is TGTGCCAGCTCTCGCCAACCCACTGAAGCTTTCTTT. Its protein product is CASSRQPTEAFF. Together with reference TRBV18 and TRBJ1-1, the CDR3 gives the full variable domain: NAGVMQNPRHLVRRRGQEARLRCSPMKGHSHVYWYRQLPEEGLKFMVYLQKENIIDESGMPKERFSAEFPKEGPSILRIQQVVRGDSAAYFCASSRQPTEAFFGQGTRLTVV.

The chain links TRBV5-1 to TRBJ2-7, with 9 bases fitting TRBD1. CDR3 length: 16 amino acids. The V and J ends lost 0 bases and 3 bases, in that order; junction bases with no gene match: 7. Germline loops: CDR1 SGHRS, CDR2 YFSETQ. The CDR3 loop reads CASSLAGTGRIYEQYF. DNA of the CDR3: TGCGCCAGCAGCTTGGCCGGGACAGGGAGAATCTACGAGCAGTACTTC.

This chain links TRBV7-2 with TRBJ2-2; TRBD1 or TRBD2 may be the D gene (5 bases each). The CDR3 is made up of 16 amino acids. Germline CDR1 is SGHTA and CDR2 is FQGNSA. Trimming stripped 1 base from V and 1 base from J, with 10 bases between. CDR3 region: CASSLGGVLNTGELFF. Written as DNA, the CDR3 is TGTGCCAGCAGCTTAGGAGGGGTCCTGAACACCGGGGAGCTGTTTTTT.

The rearrangement uses TRBV10-3 and TRBJ2-3; tentative D call: TRBD2 (5 bases). V lost 0 bases, J lost 5 bases, and 21 bases lay in between. The CDR3 consists of 18 residues. The V gene's germline CDR1 is ENHRY and CDR2 SYGVKD. CDR3 residues: CAISESTSGLGSGDTQYF. In DNA form, the CDR3 reads TGTGCCATCAGTGAGTCTACTTCCGGACTCGGTTCAGGAGATACGCAGTATTTT.

V is TRBV5-1 and J is TRBJ2-5; 8 bases map to TRBD1. The V gene's germline CDR1 is SGHRS and CDR2 YFSETQ. With 4 bases clipped from V and 2 bases from J, the junction kept 4 bases outside the gene matches. The CDR3 loop spans 14 amino acids. The CDR3 sequence is CASSQRTGQETQYF. For the CDR3, the DNA is TGCGCCAGCAGCCAGAGGACAGGGCAAGAGACCCAGTACTTC.

This clonotype was detected a few times. This sequence joins TRBV7-2 and TRBJ2-7, with D hard to call. Germline CDR1 reads SGHTA; CDR2 reads FQGNSA. This CDR3 comprises 14 residues. Trimming cost V 1 base and J 5 bases, with 12 bases left between them. Here the CDR3 DNA reads TGTGCCAGCAGCTTAGATCGACTTGTCCACGAGCAGTACTTC. Residues: CASSLDRLVHEQYF. Supplemented by reference TRBV7-2 and TRBJ2-7, the full variable domain reads GAGVSQSPSNKVTEKGKDVELRCDPISGHTALYWYRQSLGQGLEFLIYFQGNSAPDKSGLPSDRFSAERTGGSVSTLTIQRTQQEDSAVYLCASSLDRLVHEQYFGPGTRLTVT.

Comment on this clonotype: Being one base from a much bigger clone, this may be a read error. The V and J genes are TRBV6-5 and TRBJ2-5, with 11 bases identical to TRBD2. Germline assignment: CDR1 MNHEY and CDR2 SVGAGI. V trimming: 4 bases; J trimming: 6 bases; junction bases outside the gene matches: 4. The CDR3 loop spans 14 amino acids. CDR3 in amino acids: CASSLAGGPKTQYF. The CDR3 region has the DNA TGTGCCAGCAGTTTAGCGGGGGGGCCGAAGACCCAGTACTTC.

This clonotype has a count of ten or more. V is TRBV29-1 and J is TRBJ2-2; D may be TRBD1 (6 bases). V lost 7 bases and J lost 0, with 9 bases in between. The CDR3 is made up of 13 amino acids. Germline V lookup: CDR1 SQVTM, CDR2 ANQGSEA. The DNA of the CDR3 is TGCAGCGGCAGGGGATCGAACACCGGGGAGCTGTTTTTT. Its translation is CSGRGSNTGELFF.

The chain uses TRBV29-1 and TRBJ2-3, with D perhaps TRBD2 (6 bases). This CDR3 comprises 13 residues. Trimming removed 5 bases from V and 6 bases from J, with 15 bases in between. Germline values: CDR1 SQVTM, CDR2 ANQGSEA. CDR3 in DNA: TGCAGCGTTACGGGACCCCGGGGGGATACGCAGTATTTT. Encoded protein: CSVTGPRGDTQYF.

This clonotype was counted a few times. The chain is built from TRBV28 and TRBJ1-4; the match to TRBD1 covers 9 bases. V shed 5 bases, J shed 7 bases, and the junction held 5 bases outside the gene matches. The CDR3 loop spans 14 amino acids. Germline CDR1 is MDHEN and CDR2 is SYDVKM. The CDR3 sequence: CASSTGGLGEKLFF. CDR3 DNA: TGTGCCAGCAGTACAGGGGGCTTAGGTGAAAAACTGTTTTTT. Supplemented by reference TRBV28 and TRBJ1-4, the full variable domain reads DVKVTQSSRYLVKRTGEKVFLECVQDMDHENMFWYRQDPGLGLRLIYFSYDVKMKEKGDIPEGYSVSREKKERFSLILESASTNQTSMYLCASSTGGLGEKLFFGSGTQLSVL.

The rearrangement links TRBV20-1 to TRBJ2-2; D call uncertain. Deletions cut 6 bases from V and 4 bases from J, with 12 bases between. Germline values: CDR1 DFQATT, CDR2 SNEGSKA (reference sequence). The CDR3 totals 13 residues. DNA for the CDR3: TGCAGTGCCCGAGTCATCGTCACCGGGGAGCTGTTTTTT. Protein sequence: CSARVIVTGELFF.

CDR3 loop: CASSKNEGVYTEAFF. In DNA form, the CDR3 reads TGTGCCAGCAGTAAAAACGAGGGGGTCTACACTGAAGCTTTCTTT. This chain links TRBV7-9 with TRBJ1-1; possible D gene TRBD1, 6 bases. The CDR3 runs to 15 residues. Looked up from germline, CDR1 is SEHNR and CDR2 is FQNEAQ (reference sequence). The V end was cut by 6 bases, the J end by 3 bases, with 17 bases between.

This sequence joins TRBV7-6 and TRBJ2-7; the match to TRBD1 covers 10 bases. Germline V gene sequence: CDR1 SGHVS, CDR2 FNYEAQ. The CDR3 totals 16 residues. V shed 1 base, J shed 2 bases, and the junction held 5 bases outside the gene matches. DNA of the CDR3: TGTGCCAGCAGCTTAGGTGACAGGGGGCCTACCTACGAGCAGTACTTC. It translates to CASSLGDRGPTYEQYF.

This clonotype appeared many times. This chain uses TRBV11-2 with TRBJ2-3; tentatively, D is TRBD2 (7 bases). The CDR3 contains 16 residues. Between the trimmed V and J ends, which lost 3 bases and 2 bases, there was a span of 15 bases. Germline V gene data show CDR1 as SGHAT and CDR2 as FQNNGV. The CDR3 here is CASSLFGGPPTDTQYF. The CDR3 DNA follows: TGTGCCAGCAGCTTGTTCGGGGGGCCCCCCACAGATACGCAGTATTTT.

The rearrangement joins TRBV20-1 to TRBJ2-7, with 11 bases lining up with TRBD2. CDR3 length: 17 residues. V lost 2 bases, J lost 5 bases, and 14 bases stayed unmatched. Germline CDR1 is DFQATT and CDR2 is SNEGSKA (reference sequence). The CDR3 DNA is TGCAGTGCTAGACCCGGGACTAGCGGTGGGGTATGGGACGAGCAGTACTTC. Protein product: CSARPGTSGGVWDEQYF.

The sample holds a few counts of this clonotype. The chain uses TRBV27 and TRBJ2-4; TRBD1 matches 8 bases. The CDR3 has 17 residues. In germline, CDR1 is MNHEY, CDR2 SMNVEV (reference sequence). V lost 5 bases to trimming and J lost 7 bases; unmatched junction nucleotides: 16. The CDR3 region has the DNA TGTGCCAGCAGTCCACCCTTCCCGACAGGGGAGAGGAACATTCAGTACTTC. This sequence encodes CASSPPFPTGERNIQYF.

The chain recombines TRBV6-1 with TRBJ1-2; no clear D gene. CDR1 and CDR2 (germline): MNHNS, SASEGT. The CDR3 totals 13 residues. Trimming took off 2 bases at V and 5 bases at J, with 9 bases between the two ends. Here the CDR3 reads CASSELSGYGYTF. In DNA form, the CDR3 reads TGTGCCAGCAGTGAATTAAGCGGATATGGCTACACCTTC.

The chain couples TRBV4-1 to TRBJ2-3; 10 bases line up with TRBD2. CDR3 length: 18 amino acids. After removal of 0 bases from V and 3 bases from J, the junction contained 9 bases not matched to a gene. Germline V gene data show CDR1 as MGHRA and CDR2 as YSYEKL. The CDR3 is CASSQDPPSGSLTDTQYF. For the CDR3, the DNA is TGCGCCAGCAGCCAAGATCCCCCTAGCGGGAGCTTAACAGATACGCAGTATTTT.

A remark on this clonotype: A much larger clone sits a single nucleotide away, making a read error possible. The V and J genes are TRBV10-2 and TRBJ2-3; 7 bases line up with TRBD1. Per the germline V gene, CDR1 is WSHSY and CDR2 is SAAADI. Trimming cost V 7 bases and J 1 base; bases outside gene matches: 2. The CDR3 contains 13 residues. The CDR3 nucleotides read TGCGCCAGCAAGAGGGGGCGCACAGATACGCAGTATTTT. Amino acids: CASKRGRTDTQYF.

This rearrangement joins TRBV2 to TRBJ2-6, with D maybe TRBD1 (6 bases). CDR3 length equals 15 residues. The germline CDR1 and CDR2 sequences are SNHLY and FYNNEI. V lost 7 bases and J 0 bases, leaving 10 bases between the germline ends. For the CDR3, the DNA is TGTGCCAGCATGGGACACCCCTCTGGGGCCAACGTCCTGACTTTC. Its protein is CASMGHPSGANVLTF.

The table lists this clonotype with a few counts. The chain links TRBV7-9 to TRBJ2-3; possibly TRBD2 for D (5 bases). Germline V gene data show CDR1 as SEHNR and CDR2 as FQNEAQ (reference sequence). The CDR3 extends over 12 amino acids. Deletions cut 5 bases from V and 7 bases from J, with 10 bases between. The CDR3 loop is CASSLSGNTQYF. The CDR3 DNA follows: TGTGCCAGCAGCCTCTCGGGGAATACGCAGTATTTT.

This clonotype appeared many times. This chain links TRBV5-6 with TRBJ2-4, with D uncertain. Trimming removed 4 bases from V and 5 bases from J, with 10 bases in between. The CDR3 sequence is 13 residues long. Germline CDR1 SGHDT, CDR2 YYEEEE. CDR3 in DNA: TGTGCCAGCAGCCCGGTCGGAGAAAACATTCAGTACTTC. Encoded protein: CASSPVGENIQYF.

The J gene is TRBJ2-3, the V gene TRBV9; D gene unclear. Germline lookup yields CDR1 SGDLS and CDR2 YYNGEE. Trimming removed 1 base at V and 3 bases at J, with 12 bases between. The CDR3 sequence is 15 residues long. The CDR3 is CASSVSPGSTDTQYF. CDR3 DNA sequence: TGTGCCAGCAGCGTAAGTCCAGGATCTACAGATACGCAGTATTTT.

The chain has TRBV30 and TRBJ2-5; no reliable D call. Trimming removed 1 base at V and 8 bases at J, with 11 bases between. Germline V gene lookup returns CDR1 GTSNPN and CDR2 SVGIG (reference sequence). This CDR3 is built from 12 residues. CDR3 bases: TGTGCCTGGAGTGGGGCGGTTGATACCCAGTACTTC. Its translation is CAWSGAVDTQYF.

This clonotype was recorded a few times. This rearrangement joins TRBV12-3 or TRBV12-4 to TRBJ2-7; TRBD1 is a possible D gene (6 bases). The CDR3 loop spans 15 amino acids. V was trimmed by 6 bases and J by 0 bases, leaving 15 bases between them. CDR3 residues: CASSQGQPSSYEQYF. CDR3 coding DNA: TGTGCCAGCAGCCAAGGACAGCCTAGCTCCTACGAGCAGTACTTC.

This clonotype has just a few counts. The V call is TRBV21-1, the J call TRBJ2-5; TRBD2 is the table's D call and was not checked against the DNA. TRBV21-1 is a listed pseudogene. The CDR3 loop spans 16 amino acids. The CDR3: CASSWSSGREMETQYF. The CDR3 DNA is TGTGCCAGCAGCTGGTCTAGCGGGAGGGAGATGGAGACCCAGTACTTC.

This clonotype showed up just a few times. V is TRBV2 and J is TRBJ2-2; perhaps TRBD1 as D (7 bases). The CDR3 contains 15 residues. CDR1 is SNHLY and CDR2 is FYNNEI in the germline V gene. V lost 7 bases to trimming and J lost 4 bases, with 16 bases between them. The CDR3 sequence is CASIQRRGPTGELFF. CDR3 bases: TGTGCCAGCATCCAAAGGAGGGGGCCCACCGGGGAGCTGTTTTTT.

The chain couples TRBV11-2 to TRBJ2-7; no clear D. CDR3 length: 13 amino acids. Germline V gives CDR1 SGHAT, CDR2 FQNNGV. Between the trimmed V and J ends, which lost 6 bases and 4 bases, there was a span of 13 bases. The CDR3 spells CASSIGRFYEQYF. For the CDR3, the DNA is TGTGCCAGCAGTATCGGACGGTTTTACGAGCAGTACTTC.

This clonotype showed up just a few times. The V gene is TRBV7-6, the J gene TRBJ2-3; D call uncertain. The CDR3 loop spans 15 amino acids. Germline CDR1 reads SGHVS; CDR2 reads FNYEAQ. V shed 0 bases and J shed 0 bases, with 7 bases lying between them. The CDR3 spells CASSLAPVSTDTQYF. The CDR3 coding sequence is TGTGCCAGCAGCTTAGCGCCCGTCAGCACAGATACGCAGTATTTT.